This T cell receptor beta chain was captured by sequencing in a study of blood T cell repertoires in COVID-19. Turning to the study itself: The samples span acute and convalescent COVID-19 from the United States, Italy and Spain.

The CDR3 loop spans 16 amino acids. CDR1 is LGHDT and CDR2 is YNNKEL in the germline V gene (reference sequence). V dropped 0 bases and J dropped 6; count of bases not matched to a gene: 4. This table comes from immunoSEQ multiplex PCR, and its TCRdb copy is limited to in-frame clones, with some not included. The sample yields about 200,000 clones, over 60% seen once. Material: peripheral blood. The rearrangement uses TRBV3-1 (or the pseudogene TRBV3-2) and TRBJ2-2, with 10 nucleotides matching TRBD1. This sequence originates from a woman in her seventies with acute or convalescent COVID-19. The CDR3: CASSQEGTGAPGELFF. DNA of the CDR3: TGTGCCAGCAGCCAAGAGGGGACAGGGGCCCCCGGGGAGCTGTTTTTT.